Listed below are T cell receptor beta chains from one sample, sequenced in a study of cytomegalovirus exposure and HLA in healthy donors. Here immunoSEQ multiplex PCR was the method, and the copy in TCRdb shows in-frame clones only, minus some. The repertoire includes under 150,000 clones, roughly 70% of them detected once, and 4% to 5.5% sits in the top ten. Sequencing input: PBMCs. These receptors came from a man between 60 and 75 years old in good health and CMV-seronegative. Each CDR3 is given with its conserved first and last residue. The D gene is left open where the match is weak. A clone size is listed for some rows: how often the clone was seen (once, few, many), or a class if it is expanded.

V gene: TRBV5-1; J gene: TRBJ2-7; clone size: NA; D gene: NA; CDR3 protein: CASSLLPEQGGYEQYF; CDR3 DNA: TGCGCCAGCAGCTTGTTACCCGAACAGGGCGGGTACGAGCAGTACTTC
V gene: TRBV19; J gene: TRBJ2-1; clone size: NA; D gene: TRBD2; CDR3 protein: CASSPLPGLAGGLSYNEQFF; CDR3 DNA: TGTGCCAGTAGTCCTTTACCGGGACTAGCGGGAGGCCTCTCCTACAATGAGCAGTTCTTC
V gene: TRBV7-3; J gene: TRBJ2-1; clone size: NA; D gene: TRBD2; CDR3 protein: CASSWTSANNEQFF; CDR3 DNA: TGTGCCAGCAGCTGGACTAGCGCTAACAATGAGCAGTTCTTC
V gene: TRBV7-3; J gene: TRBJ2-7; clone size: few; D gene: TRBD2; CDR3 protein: CASSLSGSNGEQYF; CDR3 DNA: TGTGCCAGCAGCTTAAGCGGGAGTAATGGCGAGCAGTACTTC
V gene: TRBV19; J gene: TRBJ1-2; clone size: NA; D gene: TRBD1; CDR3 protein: CASSSGGANYGYTF; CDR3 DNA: TGTGCCAGTAGTTCAGGGGGCGCAAACTATGGCTACACCTTC
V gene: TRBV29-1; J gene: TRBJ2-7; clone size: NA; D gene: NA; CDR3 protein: CSVEPIVGRGSYEQYF; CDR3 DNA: TGCAGCGTTGAACCCATTGTAGGCAGGGGCTCCTACGAGCAGTACTTC
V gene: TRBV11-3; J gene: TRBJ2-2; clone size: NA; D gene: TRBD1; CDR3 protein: CASSRQGDTGELFF; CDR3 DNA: TGTGCCAGCAGCCGACAGGGAGACACCGGGGAGCTGTTTTTT
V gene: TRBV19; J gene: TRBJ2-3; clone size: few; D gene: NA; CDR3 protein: CASSTRAVVSTDTQYF; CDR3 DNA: TGTGCCAGTAGTACCAGGGCTGTGGTTAGCACAGATACGCAGTATTTT
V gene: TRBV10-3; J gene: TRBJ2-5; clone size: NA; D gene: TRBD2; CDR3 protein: CAISVGLAGHQETQYF; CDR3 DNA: TGTGCCATCAGCGTGGGGCTAGCGGGACACCAAGAGACCCAGTACTTC
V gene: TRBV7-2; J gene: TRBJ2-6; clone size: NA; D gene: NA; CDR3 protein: CASSLAPGAGANVLTF; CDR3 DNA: TGTGCCAGCAGCTTAGCGCCCGGGGCTGGGGCCAACGTCCTGACTTTC
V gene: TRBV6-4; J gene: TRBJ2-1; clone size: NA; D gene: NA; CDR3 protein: CASSGQADSYNEQFF; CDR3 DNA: TGTGCCAGCAGTGGCCAAGCGGACTCCTACAATGAGCAGTTCTTC
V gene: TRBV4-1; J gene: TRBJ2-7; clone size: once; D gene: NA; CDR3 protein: CASSLSVGGEQYF; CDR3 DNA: TGCGCCAGCAGCCTATCCGTCGGCGGCGAGCAGTACTTC
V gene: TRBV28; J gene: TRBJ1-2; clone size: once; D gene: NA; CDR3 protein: CASSGTGGYTF; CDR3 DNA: TGTGCCAGCAGTGGGACTGGAGGCTACACCTTC
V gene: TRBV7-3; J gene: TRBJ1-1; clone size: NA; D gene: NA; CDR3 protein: CASSWSDQSEAFF; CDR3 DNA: TGTGCCAGCAGCTGGAGTGATCAGTCTGAAGCTTTCTTT
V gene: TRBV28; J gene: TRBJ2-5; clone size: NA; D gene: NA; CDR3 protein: CASSFPRETQYF; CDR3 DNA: TGTGCCAGCAGTTTTCCCAGGGAGACCCAGTACTTC
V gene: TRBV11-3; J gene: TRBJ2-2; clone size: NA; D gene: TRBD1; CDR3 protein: CASSLGQGSTGELFF; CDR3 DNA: TGTGCCAGCAGCTTGGGACAGGGTTCGACCGGGGAGCTGTTTTTT
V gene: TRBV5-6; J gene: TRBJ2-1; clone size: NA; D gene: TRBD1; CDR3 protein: CASSEPGQGNYEQFF; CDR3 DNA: TGTGCCAGCAGCGAACCGGGACAGGGTAATTATGAGCAGTTCTTC
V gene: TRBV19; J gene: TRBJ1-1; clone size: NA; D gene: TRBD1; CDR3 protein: CASSRGTGLGTEAFF; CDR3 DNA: TGTGCCAGTAGTCGCGGGACAGGGCTTGGGACTGAAGCTTTCTTT
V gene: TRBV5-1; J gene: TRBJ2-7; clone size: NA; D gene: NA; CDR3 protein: CASSLRSEQYF; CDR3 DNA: TGCGCCAGCAGCTTGAGGAGCGAGCAGTACTTC
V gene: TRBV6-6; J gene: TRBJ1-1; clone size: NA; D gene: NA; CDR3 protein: CASSYVAGAGNTEAFF; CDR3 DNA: TGTGCCAGCAGTTACGTGGCAGGGGCGGGGAACACTGAAGCTTTCTTT
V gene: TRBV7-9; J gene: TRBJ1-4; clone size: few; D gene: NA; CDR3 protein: CASRRTEKLFF; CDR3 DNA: TGTGCCAGCAGGAGGACAGAAAAACTGTTTTTT
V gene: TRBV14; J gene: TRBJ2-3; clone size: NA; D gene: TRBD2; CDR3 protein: CASSQLGLAGDTQYF; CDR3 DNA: TGTGCCAGCAGCCAACTGGGACTAGCGGGAGATACGCAGTATTTT
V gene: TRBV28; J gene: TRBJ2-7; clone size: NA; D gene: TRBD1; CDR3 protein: CAITDRAGYEQYF; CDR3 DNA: TGTGCCATAACGGACAGGGCAGGCTACGAGCAGTACTTC
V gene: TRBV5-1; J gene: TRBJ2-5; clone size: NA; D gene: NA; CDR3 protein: CASSRSWQGTGETQYF; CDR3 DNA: TGCGCCAGCAGCCGGAGTTGGCAGGGCACAGGGGAGACCCAGTACTTC
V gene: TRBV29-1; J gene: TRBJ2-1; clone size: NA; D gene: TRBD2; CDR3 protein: CSVSGTSVSEQFF; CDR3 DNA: TGCAGCGTGTCCGGGACTAGTGTTAGTGAGCAGTTCTTC
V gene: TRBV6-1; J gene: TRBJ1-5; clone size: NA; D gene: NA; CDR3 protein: CASSHSNQPQHF; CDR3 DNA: TGTGCCAGCAGTCATAGCAATCAGCCCCAGCATTTT
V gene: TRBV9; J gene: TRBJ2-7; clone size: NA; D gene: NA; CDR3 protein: CASSVVVDGEQYF; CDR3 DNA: TGTGCCAGCAGCGTAGTTGTAGATGGCGAGCAGTACTTC
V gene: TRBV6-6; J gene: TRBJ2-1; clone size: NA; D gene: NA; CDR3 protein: CASSYSSTTLYNEQFF; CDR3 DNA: TGTGCCAGCAGTTACTCGAGTACTACACTATACAATGAGCAGTTCTTC
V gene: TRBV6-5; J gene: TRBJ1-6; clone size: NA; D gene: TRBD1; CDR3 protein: CASSSPGQGYNSPLHF; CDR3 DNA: TGTGCCAGCAGTTCCCCGGGACAGGGCTATAATTCACCCCTCCACTTT
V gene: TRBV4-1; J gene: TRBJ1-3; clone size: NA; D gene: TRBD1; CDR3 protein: CASSQGKAWTGSSGNTIYF; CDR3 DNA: TGCGCCAGCAGCCAAGGAAAGGCCTGGACAGGGAGCTCTGGAAACACCATATATTTT
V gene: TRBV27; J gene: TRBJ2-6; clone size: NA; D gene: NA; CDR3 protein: CASRTETPPSGANVLTF; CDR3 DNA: TGTGCCAGCAGAACCGAGACACCCCCCTCTGGGGCCAACGTCCTGACTTTC
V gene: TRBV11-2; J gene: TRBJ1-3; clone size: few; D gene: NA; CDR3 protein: CASSGRQWGNTIYF; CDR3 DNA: TGTGCCAGCAGCGGCCGACAGTGGGGAAACACCATATATTTT
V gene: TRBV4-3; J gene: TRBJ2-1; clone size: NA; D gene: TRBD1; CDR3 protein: CASSQDPSPRTGVLYNEQFF; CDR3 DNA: TGCGCCAGCAGCCAAGACCCCTCCCCTCGGACAGGGGTACTCTACAATGAGCAGTTCTTC
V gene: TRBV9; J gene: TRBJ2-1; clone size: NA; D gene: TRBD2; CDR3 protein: CASSVRAGLAPNEQFF; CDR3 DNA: TGTGCCAGCAGCGTAAGGGCCGGACTAGCGCCCAATGAGCAGTTCTTC
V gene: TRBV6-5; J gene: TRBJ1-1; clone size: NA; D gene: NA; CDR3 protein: CASSYSTRLRTEAFF; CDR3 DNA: TGTGCCAGCAGTTACTCGACCCGACTGAGGACTGAAGCTTTCTTT
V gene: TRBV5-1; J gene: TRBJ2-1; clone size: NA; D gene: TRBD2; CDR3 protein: CASSPRTSAPTEQFF; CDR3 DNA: TGCGCCAGCAGCCCAAGGACTAGCGCCCCGACTGAGCAGTTCTTC
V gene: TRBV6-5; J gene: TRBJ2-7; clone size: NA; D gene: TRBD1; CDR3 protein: CASSSSGGLYEQYF; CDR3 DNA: TGTGCCAGCAGTTCTTCAGGGGGCCTCTACGAGCAGTACTTC
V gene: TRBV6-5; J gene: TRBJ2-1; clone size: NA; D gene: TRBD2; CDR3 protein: CASSYSSGAINEQFF; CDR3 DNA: TGTGCCAGCAGTTACTCTAGCGGGGCTATCAATGAGCAGTTCTTC
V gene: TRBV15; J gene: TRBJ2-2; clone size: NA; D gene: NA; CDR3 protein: CATSRTRENTGELFF; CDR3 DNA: TGTGCCACCAGTAGAACCCGGGAGAATACCGGGGAGCTGTTTTTT
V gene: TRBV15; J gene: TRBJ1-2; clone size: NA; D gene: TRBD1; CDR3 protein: CATSRDRVYGYTF; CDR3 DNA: TGTGCCACCAGCCGGGACAGGGTCTATGGCTACACCTTC
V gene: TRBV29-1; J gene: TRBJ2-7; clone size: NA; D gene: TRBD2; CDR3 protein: CSVELGPSGLAYEQYF; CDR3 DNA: TGCAGCGTTGAACTGGGGCCTAGCGGGTTAGCCTACGAGCAGTACTTC
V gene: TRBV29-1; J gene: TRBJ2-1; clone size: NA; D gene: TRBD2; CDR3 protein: CSVELAGGREQFF; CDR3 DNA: TGCAGCGTTGAGCTAGCGGGAGGACGTGAGCAGTTCTTC
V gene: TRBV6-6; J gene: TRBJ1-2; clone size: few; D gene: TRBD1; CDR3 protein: CASSSVQQGMYGYTF; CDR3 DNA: TGTGCCAGCAGTTCCGTGCAACAGGGGATGTATGGCTACACCTTC
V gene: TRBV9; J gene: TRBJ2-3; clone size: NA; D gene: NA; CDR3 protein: CASSVAGSADTQYF; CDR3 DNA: TGTGCCAGCAGCGTAGCGGGTTCAGCAGATACGCAGTATTTT
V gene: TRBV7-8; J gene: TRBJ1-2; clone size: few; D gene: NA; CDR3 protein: CASSLDFGVNYGYTF; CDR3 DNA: TGTGCCAGCAGCTTAGACTTCGGGGTAAACTATGGCTACACCTTC